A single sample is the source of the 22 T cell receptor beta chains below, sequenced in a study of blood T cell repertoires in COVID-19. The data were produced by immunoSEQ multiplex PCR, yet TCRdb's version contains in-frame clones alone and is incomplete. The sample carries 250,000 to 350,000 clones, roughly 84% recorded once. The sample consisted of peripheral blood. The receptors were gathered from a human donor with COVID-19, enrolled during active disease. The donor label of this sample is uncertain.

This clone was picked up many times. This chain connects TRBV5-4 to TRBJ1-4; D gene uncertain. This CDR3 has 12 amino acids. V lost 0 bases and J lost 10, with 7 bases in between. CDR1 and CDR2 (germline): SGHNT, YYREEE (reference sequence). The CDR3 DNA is TGTGCCAGCAGCTTGGGAGGGAGAAAACTGTTTTTT. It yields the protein CASSLGGRKLFF.

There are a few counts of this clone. This CDR3 reads CASRREASSYEQYF. The CDR3 nucleotides read TGTGCCAGCAGGCGAGAGGCCTCCTCCTACGAGCAGTACTTC. The chain combines TRBV7-3 with TRBJ2-7; the D is unclear. CDR1 and CDR2 from the germline V gene are SGHTA and FQGTGA. The CDR3 is made up of 14 amino acids. The V end lost 6 bases, the J end lost 0 bases, and 12 bases lay between the germline ends.

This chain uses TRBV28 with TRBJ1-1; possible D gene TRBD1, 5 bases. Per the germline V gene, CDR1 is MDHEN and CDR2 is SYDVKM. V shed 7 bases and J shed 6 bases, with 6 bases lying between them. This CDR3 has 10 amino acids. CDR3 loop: CASKGPEAFF. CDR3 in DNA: TGTGCCAGCAAGGGGCCTGAAGCTTTCTTT. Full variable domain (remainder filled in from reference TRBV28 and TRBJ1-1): DVKVTQSSRYLVKRTGEKVFLECVQDMDHENMFWYRQDPGLGLRLIYFSYDVKMKEKGDIPEGYSVSREKKERFSLILESASTNQTSMYLCASKGPEAFFGQGTRLTVV.

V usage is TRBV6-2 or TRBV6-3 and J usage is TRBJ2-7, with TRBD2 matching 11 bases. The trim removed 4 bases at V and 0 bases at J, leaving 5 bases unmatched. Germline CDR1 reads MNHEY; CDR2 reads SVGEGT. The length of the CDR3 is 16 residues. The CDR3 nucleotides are TGTGCCAGCAGTTCTCCGGGACTAGCGGTCTCCTACGAGCAGTACTTC. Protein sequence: CASSSPGLAVSYEQYF.

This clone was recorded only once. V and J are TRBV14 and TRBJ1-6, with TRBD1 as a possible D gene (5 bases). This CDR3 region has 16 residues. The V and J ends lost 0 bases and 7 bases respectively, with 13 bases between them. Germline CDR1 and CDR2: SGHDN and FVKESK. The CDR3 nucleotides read TGTGCCAGCAGCCAAGATCCAACAGGCCGAAATTCACCCCTCCACTTT. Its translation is CASSQDPTGRNSPLHF. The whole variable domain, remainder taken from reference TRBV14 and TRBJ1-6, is EAGVTQFPSHSVIEKGQTVTLRCDPISGHDNLYWYRRVMGKEIKFLLHFVKESKQDESGMPNNRFLAERTGGTYSTLKVQPAELEDSGVYFCASSQDPTGRNSPLHFGNGTRLTVT.

The CDR3 nucleotides read TGTGCCAGTAGTATATTAGGGGCCACAGATACGCAGTATTTT. Its translation: CASSILGATDTQYF. The genes are TRBV19 and TRBJ2-3; D might be TRBD1 (5 bases). The CDR3 is made up of 14 amino acids. Germline V gene sequence: CDR1 LNHDA, CDR2 SQIVND (reference sequence). Trimming removed 2 bases from V and 2 bases from J, with 8 bases in between.

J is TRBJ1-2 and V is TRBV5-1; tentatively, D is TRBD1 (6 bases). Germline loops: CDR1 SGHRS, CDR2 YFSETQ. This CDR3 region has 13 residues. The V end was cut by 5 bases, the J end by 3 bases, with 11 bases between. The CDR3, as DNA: TGCGCCAGCAGACAGGGTAGGGACTATGGCTACACCTTC. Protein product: CASRQGRDYGYTF.

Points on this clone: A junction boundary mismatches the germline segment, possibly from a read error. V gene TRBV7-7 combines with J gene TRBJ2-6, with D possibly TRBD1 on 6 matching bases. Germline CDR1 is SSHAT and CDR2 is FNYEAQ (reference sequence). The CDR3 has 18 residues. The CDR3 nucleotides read TGTGCTAGCAGCGCCATTGGACAGCTAAGCTCTGGGGCCAACGTCCTGACTTTC. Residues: CASSAIGQLSSGANVLTF.

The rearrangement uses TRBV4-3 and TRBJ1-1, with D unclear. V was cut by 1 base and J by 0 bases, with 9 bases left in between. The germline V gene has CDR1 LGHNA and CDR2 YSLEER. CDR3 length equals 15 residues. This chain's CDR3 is CASSQAEGVNTEAFF. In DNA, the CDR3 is TGCGCCAGCAGCCAAGCGGAGGGAGTGAACACTGAAGCTTTCTTT.

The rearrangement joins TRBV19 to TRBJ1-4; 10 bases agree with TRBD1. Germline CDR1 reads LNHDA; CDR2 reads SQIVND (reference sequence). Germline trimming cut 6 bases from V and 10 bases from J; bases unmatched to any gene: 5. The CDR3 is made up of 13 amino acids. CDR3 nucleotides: TGTGCCAGTAGCCGGACAGGGGGATCAAAACTGTTTTTT. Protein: CASSRTGGSKLFF.

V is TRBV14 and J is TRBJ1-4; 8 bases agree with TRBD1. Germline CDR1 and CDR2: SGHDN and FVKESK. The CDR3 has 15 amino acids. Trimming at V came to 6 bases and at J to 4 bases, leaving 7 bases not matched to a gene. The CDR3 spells CASRPTGTGNEKLFF. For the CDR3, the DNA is TGTGCCAGCAGGCCAACCGGGACAGGTAATGAAAAACTGTTTTTT.

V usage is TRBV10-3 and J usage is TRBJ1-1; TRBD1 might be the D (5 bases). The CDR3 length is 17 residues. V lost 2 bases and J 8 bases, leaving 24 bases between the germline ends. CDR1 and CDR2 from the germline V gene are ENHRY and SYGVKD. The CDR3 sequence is CAISEPSPSSGQPEAFF. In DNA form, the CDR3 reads TGTGCCATCAGTGAGCCTTCCCCGAGCTCCGGACAACCCGAAGCTTTCTTT.

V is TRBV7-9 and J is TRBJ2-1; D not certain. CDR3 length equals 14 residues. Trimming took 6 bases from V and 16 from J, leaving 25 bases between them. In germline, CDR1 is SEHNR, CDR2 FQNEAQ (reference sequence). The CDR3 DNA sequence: TGTGCCAGCAGTTCAGGTCCGTTCCCTACCCCATTCTTCTTC. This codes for CASSSGPFPTPFFF.

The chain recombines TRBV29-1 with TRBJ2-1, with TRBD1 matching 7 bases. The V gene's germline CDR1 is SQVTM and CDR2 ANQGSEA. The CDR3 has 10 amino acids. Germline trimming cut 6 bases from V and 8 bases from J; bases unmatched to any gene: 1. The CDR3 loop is CSVGTDEQFF. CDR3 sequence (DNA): TGCAGCGTCGGGACAGATGAGCAGTTCTTC.

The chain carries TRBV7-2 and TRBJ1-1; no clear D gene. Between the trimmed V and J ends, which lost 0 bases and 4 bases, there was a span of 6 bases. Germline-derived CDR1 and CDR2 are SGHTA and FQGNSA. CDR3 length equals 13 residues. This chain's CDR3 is CASSLAALTEAFF. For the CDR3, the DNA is TGTGCCAGCAGCTTAGCAGCCCTCACTGAAGCTTTCTTT.

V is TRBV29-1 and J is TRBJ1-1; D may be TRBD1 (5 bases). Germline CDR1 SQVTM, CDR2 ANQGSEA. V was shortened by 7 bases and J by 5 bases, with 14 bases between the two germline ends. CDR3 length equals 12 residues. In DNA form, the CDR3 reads TGCAGCGGGGCCTTTGGGACTACTGAAGCTTTCTTT. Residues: CSGAFGTTEAFF.

The CDR3 loop is CASRAGVLNTEAFF. The CDR3 nucleotides read TGTGCCAGTAGGGCAGGGGTTCTGAACACTGAAGCTTTCTTT. The J gene is TRBJ1-1, the V gene TRBV19; D perhaps matches TRBD1 (6 bases). V lost 6 bases and J lost 0, with 11 bases in between. This CDR3 comprises 14 residues. Germline V gives CDR1 LNHDA, CDR2 SQIVND (reference sequence).

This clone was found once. CDR3 protein: CASSHGTVVGTQYF. Written as DNA, the CDR3 is TGCGCCAGCAGTCACGGGACAGTGGTCGGGACCCAGTACTTC. The chain is built from TRBV23-1 and TRBJ2-5, with 7 bases fitting TRBD1. TRBV23-1 is treated as an ORF (open reading frame) with a function not yet certain. V dropped 3 bases and J dropped 7; count of bases not matched to a gene: 8. This CDR3 is 14 amino acids long.

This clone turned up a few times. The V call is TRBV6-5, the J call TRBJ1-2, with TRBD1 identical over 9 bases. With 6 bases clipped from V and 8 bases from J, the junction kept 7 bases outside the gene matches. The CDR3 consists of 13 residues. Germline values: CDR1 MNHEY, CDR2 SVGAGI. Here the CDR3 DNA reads TGTGCCAGCAGAAACAGGGGGCTGGACGGCTACACCTTC. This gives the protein CASRNRGLDGYTF.

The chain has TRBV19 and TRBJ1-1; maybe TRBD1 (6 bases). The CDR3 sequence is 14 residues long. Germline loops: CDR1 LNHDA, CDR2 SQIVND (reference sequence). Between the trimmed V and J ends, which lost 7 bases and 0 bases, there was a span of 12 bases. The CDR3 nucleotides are TGTGCCAGTACCACAGGGTTCCTGAACACTGAAGCTTTCTTT. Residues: CASTTGFLNTEAFF. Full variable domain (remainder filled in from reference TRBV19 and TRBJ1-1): DGGITQSPKYLFRKEGQNVTLSCEQNLNHDAMYWYRQDPGQGLRLIYYSQIVNDFQKGDIAEGYSVSREKKESFPLTVTSAQKNPTAFYLCASTTGFLNTEAFFGQGTRLTVV.

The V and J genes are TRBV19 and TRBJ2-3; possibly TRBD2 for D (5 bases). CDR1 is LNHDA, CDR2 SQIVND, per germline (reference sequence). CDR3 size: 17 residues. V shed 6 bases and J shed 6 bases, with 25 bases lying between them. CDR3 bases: TGTGCCAGTAGCCTTACCCCTAGGATGGGAGAAGGGGATACGCAGTATTTT. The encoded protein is CASSLTPRMGEGDTQYF.

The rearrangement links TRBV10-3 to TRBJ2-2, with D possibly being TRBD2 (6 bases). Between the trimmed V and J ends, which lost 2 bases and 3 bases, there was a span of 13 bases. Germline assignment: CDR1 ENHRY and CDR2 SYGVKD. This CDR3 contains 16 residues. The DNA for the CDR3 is TGTGCCATCAGTGAGATCCCGGGAGCTGACACCGGGGAGCTGTTTTTT. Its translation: CAISEIPGADTGELFF.